These 21 T cell receptor beta chains were sequenced from one sample in a study of T-cell memory formation after mild COVID-19. TCRdb recomputed calls from the 5' RACE reads with MiXCR, one row per CDR3 protein. This table holds approximately 340,000 distinct CDR3 sequences, roughly 15% found once. The sequenced material came from PBMCs or a T cell subset sorted from them (not recorded which). The receptors stem from a man younger than 35 who had mild COVID-19 (a few samples of this study predate the infection). Cell type and time point are not known.

J is TRBJ2-7 and V is TRBV27, with a weak D call TRBD1 (5 bases). V lost 10 bases to trimming and J lost 6 bases, with 19 bases between them. The length of the CDR3 is 13 residues. The germline V gene has CDR1 MNHEY and CDR2 SMNVEV (reference sequence). The CDR3 spells CATVITGSAEQYV. The DNA for the CDR3 is TGTGCCACCGTTATAACAGGCTCCGCCGAGCAGTACGTC.

This clonotype turned up a few times. In DNA, the CDR3 is TGTGCCAGCAGCGTGGAGGCTATCAGCACCTACGAGCAGTACTTC. Encoded protein: CASSVEAISTYEQYF. The chain uses TRBV9 and TRBJ2-7; TRBD2 is a possible D gene (5 bases). V was trimmed by 2 bases and J by 2 bases, leaving 14 bases between them. The germline gives CDR1 SGDLS, CDR2 YYNGEE. The CDR3 consists of 15 residues.

The sample holds a few counts of this clonotype. The gene calls are TRBV27 and TRBJ2-7; the D is unclear. Trimming took 5 bases from V and 1 from J, leaving 15 bases between them. Germline V lookup: CDR1 MNHEY, CDR2 SMNVEV (reference sequence). This CDR3 has 15 amino acids. CDR3 DNA: TGTGCCAGCAGTCCCCGTCGACCTGAGTCCTACGAGCAGTACTTC. Encoded protein: CASSPRRPESYEQYF.

This clonotype occurred a few times. The genes are TRBV6-5 and TRBJ2-1; 7 nucleotides line up with TRBD2. V lost 2 bases, J lost 4 bases, and 8 bases stayed unmatched. CDR1 and CDR2 (germline): MNHEY, SVGAGI. The CDR3 contains 16 residues. CDR3 coding DNA: TGTGCCAGCAGTTACGGGGCTAGCGGTTCTTACAATGAGCAGTTCTTC. This encodes CASSYGASGSYNEQFF.

The rearrangement uses TRBV4-3 and TRBJ1-1, with 9 bases identical to TRBD1. Unmatched junction bases numbered 6, after V lost 1 base and J lost 6 bases. Germline V gene sequence: CDR1 LGHNA, CDR2 YSLEER. The CDR3 consists of 15 residues. Written as DNA, the CDR3 is TGCGCCAGCAGCCAAGTCTGGGGACAGGGCGCTGAAGCTTTCTTT. It codes for CASSQVWGQGAEAFF.

This chain joins TRBV7-9 and TRBJ1-4; possible D gene TRBD1, 5 bases. The V gene lost 1 base and the J gene lost 7 bases, with 13 bases spanning the gap. The CDR3 is 15 amino acids. Germline-derived CDR1 and CDR2 are SEHNR and FQNEAQ (reference sequence). The CDR3 sequence: CASSLEGRGAEKLFF. CDR3 DNA: TGTGCCAGCAGCTTAGAAGGGAGGGGCGCTGAAAAACTGTTTTTT.

Only one count was recorded for this clonotype. The chain is built from TRBV28 and TRBJ2-3, with D unresolved. CDR3 length: 14 amino acids. Germline V CDR1 and CDR2: MDHEN, SYDVKM. V dropped 5 bases and J dropped 6 bases, with 15 bases sitting between them. The DNA of the CDR3 is TGTGCCAGCAGTCCCAGCCACTCAGCCGATACGCAGTATTTT. It encodes CASSPSHSADTQYF. The complete variable domain, with remaining parts taken from reference TRBV28 and TRBJ2-3, reads DVKVTQSSRYLVKRTGEKVFLECVQDMDHENMFWYRQDPGLGLRLIYFSYDVKMKEKGDIPEGYSVSREKKERFSLILESASTNQTSMYLCASSPSHSADTQYFGPGTRLTVL.

V is TRBV11-2 and J is TRBJ2-2, with TRBD2 identical over 10 bases. CDR1 is SGHAT, CDR2 FQNNGV, per germline. CDR3 length: 15 residues. The ends lost 3 bases at V and 13 bases at J; junction bases unmatched: 11. The CDR3 sequence is CASSFSPSGGALLFF. In DNA, the CDR3 is TGTGCCAGCAGCTTCTCACCCAGCGGGGGGGCCTTGCTGTTTTTT.

Many counts were recorded for this clonotype. V and J are TRBV5-6 and TRBJ2-7; a weak D match, TRBD1 (6 bases). Germline V gives CDR1 SGHDT, CDR2 YYEEEE. Trimming took 2 bases from V and 4 from J, leaving 13 bases between them. This CDR3 region has 14 residues. The CDR3 sequence: CASSLLGQIYEQYV. In DNA form, the CDR3 reads TGTGCCAGCAGCTTATTGGGACAAATTTACGAGCAGTACGTC.

This clonotype was found a few times. The chain combines TRBV28 with TRBJ2-6; D remains ambiguous. With 5 bases removed from V and 0 bases from J, the gap between germline ends came to 11 bases. In germline, CDR1 is MDHEN, CDR2 SYDVKM. The CDR3 totals 16 residues. In nucleotides, the CDR3 is TGTGCCAGCAGTCTCATTTGGGGCTCTGGGGCCAACGTCCTGACTTTC. Protein sequence: CASSLIWGSGANVLTF. The full variable domain, in which reference TRBV28 and TRBJ2-6 provide the parts outside the CDR3, is DVKVTQSSRYLVKRTGEKVFLECVQDMDHENMFWYRQDPGLGLRLIYFSYDVKMKEKGDIPEGYSVSREKKERFSLILESASTNQTSMYLCASSLIWGSGANVLTFGAGSRLTVL.

V and J are TRBV2 and TRBJ1-6; D call uncertain. The CDR3 loop spans 15 amino acids. V dropped 3 bases and J dropped 6 bases, with 12 bases sitting between them. CDR1 is SNHLY, CDR2 FYNNEI, per germline. DNA for the CDR3: TGTGCCAGCAGTGAGGAGGCGGCGGGTAATTCACCCCTCCACTTT. Encoded protein: CASSEEAAGNSPLHF.

This clonotype was counted only a few times. The J gene is TRBJ2-3, the V gene TRBV5-1, with 11 bases matching TRBD2. The CDR3 contains 16 residues. J lost 4 bases, V lost 7 bases, and 11 bases had no gene match. Germline CDR1 is SGHRS and CDR2 is YFSETQ. The CDR3 sequence: CASGPRLAGGSDTQYF. The CDR3 DNA reads TGCGCCAGCGGCCCCCGTCTAGCGGGGGGATCAGATACGCAGTATTTT.

This clonotype was detected ten times or more. The genes are TRBV6-2 or TRBV6-3 and TRBJ2-7; D is unresolved. The CDR3 extends over 12 amino acids. The germline CDR1 and CDR2 sequences are MNHEY and SVGEGT. The V end lost 5 bases, the J end lost 2 bases, and 7 bases lay between the germline ends. The DNA for the CDR3 is TGTGCCAGCAGTCGTTTTCCCTACGAGCAGTACTTC. It specifies CASSRFPYEQYF.

This clonotype was seen at least ten times. The genes are TRBV12-3 or TRBV12-4 and TRBJ2-3; unclear D gene. Between the trimmed V and J ends, which lost 5 bases and 5 bases, there was a span of 11 bases. The CDR3 loop spans 13 amino acids. The CDR3 is CASSLLRRDTQYF. CDR3 sequence (DNA): TGTGCCAGCAGTCTATTGAGAAGAGATACGCAGTATTTT.

There are a few counts of this clonotype. J is TRBJ1-5 and V is TRBV5-1; a weak D match, TRBD1 (6 bases). The CDR3 has 15 amino acids. V lost 0 bases and J 5 bases, leaving 12 bases between the germline ends. Germline CDR1 SGHRS, CDR2 YFSETQ. The CDR3 reads CASSLDGQGHQPQHF. The DNA for the CDR3 is TGCGCCAGCAGCTTGGACGGTCAGGGGCATCAGCCCCAGCATTTT.

This clonotype has only one observation. The V and J genes are TRBV30 and TRBJ2-5; TRBD1 matches at 7 bases. The CDR3 runs 14 residues. CDR1 GTSNPN and CDR2 SVGIG come from the germline V gene (reference sequence). V lost 2 bases, J lost 2 bases, and 5 bases stayed unmatched. This chain's CDR3 is CAWSNTGAQETQYF. The CDR3 DNA follows: TGTGCCTGGAGTAATACAGGGGCACAAGAGACCCAGTACTTC.

The chain couples TRBV13 to TRBJ2-5; 13 nucleotides line up with TRBD2. The CDR3 contains 18 residues. The J segment lost 5 bases and the V segment lost 4 bases, leaving 13 bases of the junction unmatched. CDR1 is PRHDT and CDR2 is FYEKMQ in the germline V gene (reference sequence). The CDR3 is CASSSDRTSGGARETQYF. The CDR3 nucleotides read TGTGCCAGCAGCTCAGACCGCACTAGCGGGGGGGCTCGGGAGACCCAGTACTTC.

This clonotype was counted only a few times. The chain uses TRBV7-9 and TRBJ2-1, with D uncertain. Trimming left V 2 bases short and J 5 bases short, with 10 bases between. Germline loops: CDR1 SEHNR, CDR2 FQNEAQ (reference sequence). This CDR3 has 14 residues. The CDR3 coding sequence is TGTGCCAGCAGCTTACGAGCACTCGACAATGAGCAGTTCTTC. Translated: CASSLRALDNEQFF.

The chain employs TRBV9 and TRBJ1-6; D is perhaps TRBD1 (5 bases). Between the trimmed V and J ends, which lost 3 bases and 7 bases, there was a span of 11 bases. Germline CDR1 reads SGDLS; CDR2 reads YYNGEE. This CDR3 spans 14 amino acids. This CDR3 reads CASSETAQNSPLHF. CDR3 coding DNA: TGTGCCAGCAGCGAGACAGCTCAGAATTCACCCCTCCACTTT.

This clonotype has more than one count but fewer than ten. The V gene is TRBV7-8, the J gene TRBJ1-5; D ambiguous. The CDR3 length is 12 residues. CDR1 and CDR2 (germline): SGHVS, FQNEAQ. Trimming took 1 base from V and 10 from J, leaving 8 bases between them. The CDR3 sequence: CASSLEEGPQHF. The CDR3 bases are TGTGCCAGCAGCTTAGAGGAGGGCCCCCAGCATTTT.

This clonotype appeared a few times. The chain joins TRBV11-2 to TRBJ2-3; D is possibly TRBD2 (6 bases). Germline V gene sequence: CDR1 SGHAT, CDR2 FQNNGV. V lost 1 base to trimming and J lost 3 bases, with 20 bases between them. The CDR3 consists of 18 residues. The chain's CDR3 is CASSLGRGMGRKTDTQYF. CDR3 nucleotides: TGTGCCAGCAGCTTAGGGCGGGGTATGGGTAGAAAAACAGATACGCAGTATTTT.